These 8 T cell receptor beta chains originate from one sample sequenced in a study of identical twins. TCRdb re-analysed the 5' RACE reads in MiXCR, keeping a single row per CDR3 protein. This table holds 200,000 to 250,000 distinct CDR3 sequences, roughly 12% found once. Separately, the same data were catalogued under a study of yellow fever vaccine responses in identical twins.

The sequenced material came from memory (CD45RO+) T cells sorted from blood. These receptors originate from a woman under 30 in good health.

To note about this clonotype: It may be a read error: a sequence one base away is much more abundant. The CDR3 coding sequence is TGTGCCAGCAGTTTCGGGCGGGATACGCAGTATTTT. Translation gives CASSFGRDTQYF. The chain employs TRBV6-6 and TRBJ2-3; D ambiguous. Trimming removed 4 bases at V and 6 bases at J, with 8 bases between. Germline values: CDR1 MNHNY, CDR2 SVGAGI (reference sequence). This CDR3 is 12 amino acids long.

This clonotype was detected many times. The chain couples TRBV29-1 to TRBJ2-7, with D hard to call. Between the trimmed V and J ends, which lost 3 bases and 9 bases, there was a span of 12 bases. The CDR3 extends over 11 amino acids. Looked up from germline, CDR1 is SQVTM and CDR2 is ANQGSEA. CDR3 bases: TGCAGCGTTGAGGACGGTCTGGGGCAGTACTTC. It translates to CSVEDGLGQYF.

This clonotype was found many times. The chain is built from TRBV20-1 and TRBJ2-7; 8 bases match TRBD1. CDR3 size: 12 residues. Germline V gene data show CDR1 as DFQATT and CDR2 as SNEGSKA (reference sequence). V lost 7 bases, J lost 3 bases, and 5 bases stayed unmatched. CDR3 region: CSGSDRDYEQYF. CDR3 sequence (DNA): TGCAGTGGCTCGGACAGGGACTACGAGCAGTACTTC.

The V and J genes are TRBV6-2 or TRBV6-3 and TRBJ2-3, with unresolved D. CDR1 is MNHEY, CDR2 SVGEGT, per germline. CDR3 size: 16 residues. V lost 5 bases, J lost 5 bases, and 20 bases lay in between. The CDR3 DNA reads as TGTGCCAGCAGTCACCCCCAGAATCTCGGTCGAGATACGCAGTATTTT. It codes for CASSHPQNLGRDTQYF.

V is TRBV24-1 and J is TRBJ2-5; TRBD2 is a possible D gene (6 bases). The CDR3 covers 13 residues. Germline V gene sequence: CDR1 KGHDR, CDR2 SFDVKD. Trimming cost V 4 bases and J 13 bases, with 18 bases left between them. The CDR3 region is CATSDTGTSMWYF. The CDR3 DNA reads TGTGCCACCAGTGACACTGGGACTTCTATGTGGTACTTC.

The chain carries TRBV29-1 and TRBJ2-3; 9 positions agree with TRBD2. This CDR3 comprises 14 residues. J was trimmed by 5 bases and V by 6 bases; bases with no gene match: 9. Germline V lookup: CDR1 SQVTM, CDR2 ANQGSEA. The DNA of the CDR3 is TGCAGCGTAATTAGTGGCGGGGGGGGAGATACGCAGTATTTT. Encoded protein: CSVISGGGGDTQYF.

The CDR3 DNA is TGTGCCAGCCACAACTTAGGCAATCAGCCCCAGCATTTT. Protein sequence: CASHNLGNQPQHF. The chain is built from TRBV6-1 and TRBJ1-5; D is uncertain. Trimming took off 8 bases at V and 2 bases at J, with 10 bases between the two ends. CDR1 and CDR2 from the germline V gene are MNHNS and SASEGT. The CDR3 sequence is 13 residues long.

The chain links TRBV11-2 to TRBJ2-2; TRBD2 matches 11 bases. The CDR3 extends over 20 amino acids. V was clipped by 4 bases and J by 0 bases; unmatched bases: 13. Germline CDR1 is SGHAT and CDR2 is FQNNGV. In nucleotides, the CDR3 is TGTGCCAGCAGCTCTAGTGTGGGGGGACTAGCGGAAACGAACACCGGGGAGCTGTTTTTT. This encodes CASSSSVGGLAETNTGELFF.